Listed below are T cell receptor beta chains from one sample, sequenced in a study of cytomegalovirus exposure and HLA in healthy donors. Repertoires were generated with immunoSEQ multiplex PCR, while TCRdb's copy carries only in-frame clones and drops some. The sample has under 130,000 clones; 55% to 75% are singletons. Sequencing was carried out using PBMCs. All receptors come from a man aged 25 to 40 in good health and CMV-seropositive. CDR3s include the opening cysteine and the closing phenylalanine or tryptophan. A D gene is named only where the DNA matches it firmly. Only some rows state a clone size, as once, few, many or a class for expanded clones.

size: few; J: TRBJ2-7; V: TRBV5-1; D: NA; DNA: TGCGCCAGCAGCGACGCTCCAGGATCCTCCTACGAGCAGTACTTC; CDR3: CASSDAPGSSYEQYF
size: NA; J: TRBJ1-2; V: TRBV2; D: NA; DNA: TGTGCCAGCAGTGAAATTCGGCAGGGGTATGGCTACACCTTC; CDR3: CASSEIRQGYGYTF
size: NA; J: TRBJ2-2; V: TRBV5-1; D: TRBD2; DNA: TGCGCCAGCAGCTTTGCCACGGCTAGCGGCACCGGGGAGCTGTTTTTT; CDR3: CASSFATASGTGELFF
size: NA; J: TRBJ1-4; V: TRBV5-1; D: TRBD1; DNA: TGCGCCAGCAGCTTACAGGGGGTTGGGGAAAAACTGTTTTTT; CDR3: CASSLQGVGEKLFF
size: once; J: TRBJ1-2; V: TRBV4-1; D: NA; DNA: TGCGCCAGCAGCCAAGGTCAAAACTATGGCTACACCTTC; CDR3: CASSQGQNYGYTF
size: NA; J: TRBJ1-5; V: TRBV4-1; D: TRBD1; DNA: TGCGCCAGCAGCCAAGGCGCGGGGACAGGGAACGTTTACAATCAGCCCCAGCATTTT; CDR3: CASSQGAGTGNVYNQPQHF
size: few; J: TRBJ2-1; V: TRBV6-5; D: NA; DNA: TGTGCCAGCAGTTATCCTCGGGGAGGTGAGCAGTTCTTC; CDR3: CASSYPRGGEQFF
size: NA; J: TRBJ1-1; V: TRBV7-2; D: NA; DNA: TGTGCCACCATAGGGGGGGAGGCGAACACTGAAGCTTTCTTT; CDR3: CATIGGEANTEAFF
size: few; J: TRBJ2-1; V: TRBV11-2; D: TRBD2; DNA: TGTGCCAGCAGCTTAGTAGGCGGGGGGACGTACAATGAGCAGTTCTTC; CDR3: CASSLVGGGTYNEQFF
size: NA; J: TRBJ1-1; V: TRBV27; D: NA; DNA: TGTGCCAGCAGTTTATGGGGAGTCGGTAACCAAGCTTTCTTT; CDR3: CASSLWGVGNQAFF
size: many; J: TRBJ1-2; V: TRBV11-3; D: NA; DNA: TGTGCCAGCAGCTTTCGACAGTGGGGAAATGGCTACACCTTC; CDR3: CASSFRQWGNGYTF
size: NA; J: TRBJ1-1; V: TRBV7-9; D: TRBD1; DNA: TGTGCCAGCAGCCCAGCCGGGACAGGGGGTCGAACTGAAGCTTTCTTT; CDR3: CASSPAGTGGRTEAFF
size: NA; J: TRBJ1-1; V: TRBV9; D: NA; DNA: TGTGCCAGCAGTACGGGGGTCAACACTGAAGCTTTCTTT; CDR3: CASSTGVNTEAFF
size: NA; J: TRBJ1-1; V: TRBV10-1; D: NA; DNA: TGCGCCAGCCCTCTTGACAGAAACACTGAAGCTTTCTTT; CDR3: CASPLDRNTEAFF
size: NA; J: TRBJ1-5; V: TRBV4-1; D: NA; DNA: TGCGCCAGCAGCCAAGAGAGGTCCAGGGGCGATCAGCCCCAGCATTTT; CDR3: CASSQERSRGDQPQHF
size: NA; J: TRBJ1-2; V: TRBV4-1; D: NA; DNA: TGCGCCAGCAGCCAAGACCGGACAGCACTATATGGCTACACCTTC; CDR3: CASSQDRTALYGYTF
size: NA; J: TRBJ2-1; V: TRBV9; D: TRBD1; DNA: TGTGCCAGCAGCGTAACAGGGGGCTCCTCCCGTGAGCAGTTCTTC; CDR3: CASSVTGGSSREQFF
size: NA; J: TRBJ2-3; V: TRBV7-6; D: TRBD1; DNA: TGTGCCAGCAGCCCAGGACAGGGCTCAGATACGCAGTATTTT; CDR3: CASSPGQGSDTQYF
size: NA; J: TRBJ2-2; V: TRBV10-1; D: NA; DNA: TGCGCCAGCAGCGACATTGGTTCCGGCGGGGAGCTGTTTTTT; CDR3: CASSDIGSGGELFF
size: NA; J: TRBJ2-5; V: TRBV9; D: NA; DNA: TGTGCCAGCAGCGTAGTCGGGGGAGAGACCCAGTACTTC; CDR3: CASSVVGGETQYF
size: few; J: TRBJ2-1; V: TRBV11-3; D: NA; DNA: TGTGCCAGCAGCTTAGGGACTATGGGTGAGCAGTTCTTC; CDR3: CASSLGTMGEQFF
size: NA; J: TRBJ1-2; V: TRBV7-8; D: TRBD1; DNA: TGTGCCAGCAGCACCACAGGGGCCGGCTACACCTTC; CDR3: CASSTTGAGYTF
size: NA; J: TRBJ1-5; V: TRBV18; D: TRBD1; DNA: TGTGCCAGCTCACCGGACAGGGCCCATCAGCCCCAGCATTTT; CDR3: CASSPDRAHQPQHF
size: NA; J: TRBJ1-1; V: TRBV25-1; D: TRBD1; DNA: TGTGCCAGCAGTCGAGGGGGGACAGGGGTGGGTGAAGCTTTCTTT; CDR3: CASSRGGTGVGEAFF
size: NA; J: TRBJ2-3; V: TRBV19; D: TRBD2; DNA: TGTGCCAGTAGAAAGCGGGGGGTCCGCACAGATACGCAGTATTTT; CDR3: CASRKRGVRTDTQYF
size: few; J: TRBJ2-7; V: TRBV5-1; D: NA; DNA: TGCGCCAGCACACCCTTCTTCGCGGGGACCTACGAGCAGTACTTC; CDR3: CASTPFFAGTYEQYF
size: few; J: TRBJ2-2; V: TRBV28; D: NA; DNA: TGTGCCAGCAGTTTAACCGGGGGAATATACACCGGGGAGCTGTTTTTT; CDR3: CASSLTGGIYTGELFF
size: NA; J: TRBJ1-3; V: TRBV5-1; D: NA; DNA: TGCGCCAGCAGGGAGACCTCTGGAAACACCATATATTTT; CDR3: CASRETSGNTIYF
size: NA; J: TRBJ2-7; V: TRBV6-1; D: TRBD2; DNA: TGTGCCAGCAGCCTAGCGGGGGGGCCCTCCTACGAGCAGTACTTC; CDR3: CASSLAGGPSYEQYF